This entry describes one T cell receptor (beta chain). Its antigen remains unknown. The junction had 9 bases not matched to a gene; V was cut back by 5 bases and J by 4 bases. Germline V CDR1 and CDR2: SGHTA, FQGNSA. The CDR3 extends over 15 amino acids. The data were obtained in a study of shared clonotypes between healthy human individuals. Study-level results: Few donors limited the genetic and exposure-history diversity represented. Generation probability values for non-shared clonotypes were lower than those for clonotypes shared by all four donors. Richness estimates generally favored naive over memory subsets.

In the study's own analysis: ImmunoSEQ sequences covered only the junction and lacked quality scores; filtering therefore differed. TCRdb's table, derived via immunoSEQ multiplex PCR, lists solely in-frame clones and lacks some. V and J calls and clone size are given by that table; D and trimming were obtained from the DNA. Of some 2 million clones in the sample, roughly 96% were seen once. The clonotype comes from a man between 18 and 35 years old in good health. J is TRBJ2-7 and V is TRBV7-2; 9 nucleotides line up with TRBD1. Sample: naive CD4+ T cells sorted from blood. Regarding subset: CD45RA+ positively selected. The DNA for the CDR3 is TGTGCCAGCAGCCTAGGGACAGGGCCCTCGTACGAGCAGTACTTC. Translating gives CASSLGTGPSYEQYF.